This entry lists 25 T cell receptor beta chains sequenced from one sample in a study of breast tumors, draining lymph nodes, adjacent tissues (dated by TCRdb to the mid-2010s). Receptors were amplified or captured by multiplex PCR. The run used an Illumina HiSeq 2000. TCRdb ran its own pipeline on the public reads, namely fastp trimming at Q25 and MiXCR clone calling, and kept in-frame beta chains. One record per CDR3 amino acid sequence lists the most common genes and DNA. The sample has roughly 130,000 distinct CDR3 sequences on record, just under 20% of them singletons. The ten top clones hold roughly 4% of the sample. The axillary draining lymph nodes of breast cancer patients were the source of the lymph node samples. Sequencing was carried out using axillary lymph node tissue. These receptors originate from a female donor with breast cancer. Some clones in this sample may be carry-over from other donors' samples.

This clonotype came up many times. The chain recombines TRBV19 with TRBJ2-2, with 10 bases that match TRBD2. Germline V gene lookup returns CDR1 LNHDA and CDR2 SQIVND (reference sequence). Germline trimming cut 3 bases from V and 4 bases from J; bases unmatched to any gene: 8. The CDR3 contains 17 residues. The CDR3 DNA follows: TGTGCCAGTAGTATGGGACTAGCGCAAAGAGGCACCGGGGAGCTGTTTTTT. Encoded protein: CASSMGLAQRGTGELFF. Full variable domain (missing parts from reference TRBV19 and TRBJ2-2): DGGITQSPKYLFRKEGQNVTLSCEQNLNHDAMYWYRQDPGQGLRLIYYSQIVNDFQKGDIAEGYSVSREKKESFPLTVTSAQKNPTAFYLCASSMGLAQRGTGELFFGEGSRLTVL.

The J gene is TRBJ1-1, the V gene TRBV20-1; no firm D call. Per the germline V gene, CDR1 is DFQATT and CDR2 is SNEGSKA (reference sequence). The CDR3 loop spans 12 amino acids. With 4 bases removed from V and 2 bases from J, the gap between germline ends came to 8 bases. The CDR3: CSANGFNTEAFF. The CDR3 DNA is TGCAGTGCTAATGGGTTCAACACTGAAGCTTTCTTT.

This chain links TRBV5-4 with TRBJ2-5; no clear D. Germline assignment: CDR1 SGHNT and CDR2 YYREEE (reference sequence). Trimming took off 0 bases at V and 1 base at J, with 7 bases between the two ends. The CDR3 length is 14 residues. Here the CDR3 DNA reads TGTGCCAGCAGCTTGGACGGTCTCCAAGAGACCCAGTACTTC. Protein product: CASSLDGLQETQYF.

In this sample, this clonotype turned up many times. The chain uses TRBV6-2 or TRBV6-3 and TRBJ2-7; a possible D gene is TRBD2 (6 bases). V was cut by 8 bases and J by 3 bases, with 11 bases left in between. The germline CDR1 and CDR2 sequences are MNHEY and SVGEGT. The CDR3 loop spans 12 amino acids. The CDR3 DNA reads as TGTGCCAGCGGGGACTTCTACTACGAGCAGTACTTC. Translated: CASGDFYYEQYF.

This clonotype was counted only a few times. The rearrangement uses TRBV9 and TRBJ2-2, with 8 positions matching TRBD2. This CDR3 is built from 16 residues. The ends lost 2 bases at V and 4 bases at J; junction bases unmatched: 7. Germline CDR1 and CDR2: SGDLS and YYNGEE. The CDR3 region has the DNA TGTGCCAGCAGCGTCGGGGCTAGCGGGTTCACCGGGGAGCTGTTTTTT. Translated, it gives CASSVGASGFTGELFF.

This clonotype appeared many times. The V and J genes are TRBV6-5 and TRBJ2-1; D gene unclear. V lost 7 bases and J lost 5, with 6 bases in between. The germline V gene encodes CDR1 MNHEY and CDR2 SVGAGI. The CDR3 totals 11 residues. The CDR3 here is CASIRNNEQFF. The DNA for the CDR3 is TGTGCCAGCATCAGAAACAATGAGCAGTTCTTC.

Many counts were recorded for this clonotype. V and J are TRBV5-1 and TRBJ2-5; TRBD2 matches 14 bases. V lost 2 bases and J lost 1; bases outside the gene matches: 7. The germline V gene has CDR1 SGHRS and CDR2 YFSETQ. This CDR3 contains 18 residues. The CDR3 coding sequence is TGCGCCAGCAGCTTTGGGACTAGCGGGAGTGCCGCCCAAGAGACCCAGTACTTC. This encodes CASSFGTSGSAAQETQYF.

This clonotype occurred a few times. This sequence joins TRBV5-1 and TRBJ1-2; TRBD1 matches 7 bases. Germline V gene lookup returns CDR1 SGHRS and CDR2 YFSETQ. V was pared by 4 bases and J by 3 bases, with 12 bases of the junction left unmatched. There are 16 residues in the CDR3. CDR3 sequence (DNA): TGCGCCAGCAGCGATCCCGGGACAGAGACTGACTATGGCTACACCTTC. This gives the protein CASSDPGTETDYGYTF.

This clonotype was found many times. The chain links TRBV19 to TRBJ1-2, with TRBD1 identical over 7 bases. J gave up 3 bases and V 4 bases, and 8 bases lay outside the gene matches. CDR1 is LNHDA and CDR2 is SQIVND in the germline V gene (reference sequence). The CDR3 covers 15 residues. The CDR3 sequence: CASSTSGGAHYGYTF. CDR3 sequence (DNA): TGTGCCAGTAGTACTTCAGGGGGTGCTCACTATGGCTACACCTTC.

This clonotype was seen many times. The V call is TRBV20-1, the J call TRBJ2-3, with TRBD2 as a possible D gene (6 bases). The V gene's germline CDR1 is DFQATT and CDR2 SNEGSKA (reference sequence). Trimming removed 0 bases at V and 2 bases at J, with 18 bases between. There are 17 residues in the CDR3. The DNA for the CDR3 is TGCAGTGCTAGAGAGCCCCCAATGGGGGGTCCCACAGATACGCAGTATTTT. Residues: CSAREPPMGGPTDTQYF.

The chain combines TRBV18 with TRBJ1-5; D is undetermined. The germline V gene has CDR1 KGHSH and CDR2 LQKENI. V lost 2 bases and J 5 bases, leaving 13 bases between the germline ends. The CDR3 covers 15 residues. CDR3 amino acids: CASSPSAGSDQPQHF. The DNA of the CDR3 is TGTGCCAGCTCACCATCAGCGGGGAGTGATCAGCCCCAGCATTTT. Drawing the rest from reference TRBV18 and TRBJ1-5, the complete variable domain is NAGVMQNPRHLVRRRGQEARLRCSPMKGHSHVYWYRQLPEEGLKFMVYLQKENIIDESGMPKERFSAEFPKEGPSILRIQQVVRGDSAAYFCASSPSAGSDQPQHFGDGTRLSIL.

As concerns this clonotype: A much larger clone sits a single nucleotide away, making a read error possible. The chain uses TRBV19 and TRBJ1-4; no clear D gene. CDR1 and CDR2 from the germline V gene are LNHDA and SQIVND (reference sequence). Deletions cut 1 base from V and 4 bases from J, with 10 bases between. CDR3 length: 15 residues. The CDR3 sequence: CASSIATPINEKLFF. The CDR3 nucleotides read TGTGCCAGTAGTATAGCAACACCAATTAATGAAAAACTGTTTTTT.

This clonotype was seen at least ten times. V and J are TRBV20-1 and TRBJ2-7; TRBD1 matches at 8 bases. V trimming: 4 bases; J trimming: 3 bases; junction bases outside the gene matches: 8. CDR3 size: 14 residues. CDR1 and CDR2 (germline): DFQATT, SNEGSKA (reference sequence). CDR3 sequence: CSATSGQANYEQYF. The DNA of the CDR3 is TGCAGTGCTACTTCGGGACAGGCAAACTACGAGCAGTACTTC.

This clonotype occurred a few times. This may be a read error, as it is one base from a much larger clone. This chain links TRBV20-1 with TRBJ2-7; D uncertain. The germline gives CDR1 DFQATT, CDR2 SNEGSKA (reference sequence). CDR3 length equals 12 residues. CDR3 loop: CSVRDLGSEQYF. In DNA form, the CDR3 reads TGCAGTGTTAGAGATCTCGGTAGCGAGCAGTACTTC.

With regard to this clonotype: One base away lies a much larger clone, so this may be a sequencing read error. This sequence joins TRBV14 and TRBJ2-1, with D perhaps TRBD1 (5 bases). Germline CDR1 and CDR2: SGHDN and FVKESK. This CDR3 region has 14 residues. The germline V and J ends were trimmed by 0 bases and 9 bases, with 12 bases remaining between them. For the CDR3, the DNA is TGTGCCAGCAGCCAAGAGCATTGGACATTTGAGCAGTTCTTC. Translation gives CASSQEHWTFEQFF.

The chain employs TRBV28 and TRBJ2-1; 7 bases map to TRBD2. Unmatched junction bases numbered 7, after V lost 8 bases and J lost 0 bases. CDR1 and CDR2 (germline): MDHEN, SYDVKM. The CDR3 is 15 residues long. For the CDR3, the DNA is TGTGCCAGCTCTTACCGGGACTACTCCTACAATGAGCAGTTCTTC. It is translated as CASSYRDYSYNEQFF. The full variable domain, rest sourced from reference TRBV28 and TRBJ2-1, is DVKVTQSSRYLVKRTGEKVFLECVQDMDHENMFWYRQDPGLGLRLIYFSYDVKMKEKGDIPEGYSVSREKKERFSLILESASTNQTSMYLCASSYRDYSYNEQFFGPGTRLTVL.

Ten or more counts support this clonotype. CDR3: CSARPDVYSNQPQHF. CDR3 coding DNA: TGCAGTGCCAGACCTGATGTTTATAGCAATCAGCCCCAGCATTTT. V and J are TRBV20-1 and TRBJ1-5; D unresolved. The CDR3 is 15 residues long. Germline V lookup: CDR1 DFQATT, CDR2 SNEGSKA (reference sequence). Between the trimmed V and J ends, which lost 6 bases and 0 bases, there was a span of 15 bases.

This clonotype was recorded at least ten times. The chain has TRBV6-1 and TRBJ2-7; D unresolved. The length of the CDR3 is 11 residues. Germline V gene sequence: CDR1 MNHNS, CDR2 SASEGT. Deletions cut 3 bases from V and 4 bases from J, with 4 bases between. CDR3 loop: CASSDRYEQYF. CDR3 DNA: TGTGCCAGCAGTGATCGTTACGAGCAGTACTTC.

This clonotype was seen at least ten times. The chain employs TRBV20-1 and TRBJ2-5; D gene ambiguous. This CDR3 is 13 amino acids long. CDR1 is DFQATT and CDR2 is SNEGSKA in the germline V gene (reference sequence). The germline V and J ends were trimmed by 0 bases and 2 bases, with 7 bases remaining between them. CDR3 loop: CSARDVGQETQYF. CDR3 DNA: TGCAGTGCTAGAGATGTGGGGCAAGAGACCCAGTACTTC.

This clonotype was counted at least ten times. The rearrangement uses TRBV7-3 and TRBJ2-3, with no clear D. Trimming pared 1 base from V and 2 bases from J, leaving 7 bases between. Germline values: CDR1 SGHTA, CDR2 FQGTGA. The CDR3 loop spans 14 amino acids. CDR3 region: CASSLRTVTDTQYF. Here the CDR3 DNA reads TGTGCCAGCAGCTTAAGAACCGTCACAGATACGCAGTATTTT.

This clonotype was seen repeatedly, ten times or more. V gene TRBV19 combines with J gene TRBJ2-1; D remains unclear. Trimming pared 3 bases from V and 7 bases from J, leaving 10 bases between. The germline gives CDR1 LNHDA, CDR2 SQIVND (reference sequence). CDR3 size: 13 residues. CDR3 loop: CASSINIRNEQFF. CDR3 nucleotide sequence: TGTGCCAGTAGTATTAATATAAGGAATGAGCAGTTCTTC.

CDR3 residues: CASSDTTNTEAFF. CDR3 nucleotides: TGTGCCAGCTCCGATACAACGAACACTGAAGCTTTCTTT. The rearrangement joins TRBV18 to TRBJ1-1; D is ambiguous. V was shortened by 6 bases and J by 1 base, with 9 bases between the two germline ends. The CDR3 runs to 13 residues. Germline V lookup: CDR1 KGHSH, CDR2 LQKENI.

To note about this clonotype: A much larger clone sits a single nucleotide away, making a read error possible. The chain employs TRBV10-1 and TRBJ2-5; D gene uncertain. The CDR3 is made up of 12 amino acids. In germline, CDR1 is WNHNN, CDR2 SYGVQD (reference sequence). The CDR3 loop is CASSVAEETQCF. The CDR3, as DNA: TGCGCCAGCAGTGTTGCAGAAGAGACCCAGTGCTTC.

In its sample, this clonotype was seen many times. The chain links TRBV2 to TRBJ2-5; TRBD1 matches at 7 bases. The CDR3 consists of 14 residues. The V gene's germline CDR1 is SNHLY and CDR2 FYNNEI. Trimming cost V 5 bases and J 5 bases; bases outside gene matches: 8. CDR3 loop: CASSQQQGQETQYF. The CDR3 bases are TGTGCCAGCAGTCAACAACAGGGGCAGGAGACCCAGTACTTC.

In regard to this clonotype: It may be a read error: a sequence one base away is much more abundant. The CDR3 region has the DNA TGTGCCAGCAGCTTAGCGTACTGCCTCTACAATGAGCAGTTCTTC. Its translation is CASSLAYCLYNEQFF. The chain uses TRBV13 and TRBJ2-1; D remains ambiguous. The CDR3 loop spans 15 amino acids. Germline CDR1 is PRHDT and CDR2 is FYEKMQ (reference sequence). The V gene lost 1 base and the J gene lost 3 bases, with 10 bases spanning the gap.